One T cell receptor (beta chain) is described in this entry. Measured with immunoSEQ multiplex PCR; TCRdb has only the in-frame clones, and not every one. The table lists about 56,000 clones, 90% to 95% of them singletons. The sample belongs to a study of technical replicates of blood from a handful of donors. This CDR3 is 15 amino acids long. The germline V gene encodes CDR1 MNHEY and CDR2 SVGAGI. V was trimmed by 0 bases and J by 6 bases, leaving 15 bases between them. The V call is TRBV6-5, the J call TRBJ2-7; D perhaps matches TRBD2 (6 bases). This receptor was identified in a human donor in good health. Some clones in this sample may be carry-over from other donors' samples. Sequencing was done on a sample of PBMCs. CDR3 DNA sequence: TGTGCCAGCAGTTACTCGACTCTAGCGAAGGGCGAGCAGTACTTC. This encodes CASSYSTLAKGEQYF.